What follows are 16 T cell receptor beta chains derived from one specimen sequenced in a study of T cells after yellow fever vaccination. TCRdb re-analysed the 5' RACE reads in MiXCR, keeping a single row per CDR3 protein. The sample lists a few hundred thousand distinct CDR3 sequences, roughly 4% seen once, with approximately 24% in the top ten. The sequencing used PBMCs, collected 5 days after the yellow fever booster vaccination. These receptors originate from a man aged 18-30 years who received the YFV17D yellow fever vaccine.

A few counts support this clonotype. V is TRBV20-1 and J is TRBJ2-5; 7 nucleotides line up with TRBD1. CDR3 length: 13 residues. V was pared by 3 bases and J by 3 bases, with 4 bases of the junction left unmatched. Germline assignment: CDR1 DFQATT and CDR2 SNEGSKA (reference sequence). The CDR3 here is CSASGTDKETQYF. CDR3 DNA: TGCAGTGCTAGTGGGACAGACAAAGAGACCCAGTACTTC.

This clonotype turned up a few times. CDR3 region: CASSQDGFGEQYF. Here the CDR3 DNA reads TGCGCCAGCAGCCAAGATGGTTTTGGGGAGCAGTACTTC. V is TRBV4-3 and J is TRBJ2-7; D remains ambiguous. The CDR3 consists of 13 residues. Trimming shortened V by 0 bases and J by 7 bases, and 10 bases separated the two germline ends. CDR1 LGHNA and CDR2 YSLEER come from the germline V gene.

This clonotype was counted only a few times. Written as DNA, the CDR3 is TGCGCCAGCAGCTTGGCGATGGGGGTCAACGAGCAGTACTTC. This gives the protein CASSLAMGVNEQYF. The chain is built from TRBV5-1 and TRBJ2-7; D may match TRBD1 or TRBD2 (5 bases each). Germline V gene sequence: CDR1 SGHRS, CDR2 YFSETQ. V lost 0 bases and J lost 5, with 12 bases in between. The CDR3 contains 14 residues.

This clonotype occurred a few times. This rearrangement joins TRBV9 to TRBJ2-1; maybe TRBD2 (6 bases). The CDR3 has 16 residues. Per the germline V gene, CDR1 is SGDLS and CDR2 is YYNGEE. V was cut by 1 base and J by 4 bases, with 15 bases left in between. In DNA, the CDR3 is TGTGCCAGCAGCGTATTGCGGGACCGCCATTACAATGAGCAGTTCTTC. This translates into CASSVLRDRHYNEQFF. The full variable domain, with the rest looked up from reference TRBV9 and TRBJ2-1, is DSGVTQTPKHLITATGQRVTLRCSPRSGDLSVYWYQQSLDQGLQFLIQYYNGEERAKGNILERFSAQQFPDLHSELNLSSLELGDSALYFCASSVLRDRHYNEQFFGPGTRLTVL.

This clonotype was observed at least ten times. The chain is built from TRBV5-1 and TRBJ2-7, with 8 bases aligning to TRBD1. There are 14 residues in the CDR3. The trim removed 4 bases at V and 7 bases at J, leaving 10 bases unmatched. Germline V gene lookup returns CDR1 SGHRS and CDR2 YFSETQ. The CDR3 sequence is CASSGLQGVGEQYF. In DNA, the CDR3 is TGCGCCAGCAGCGGACTACAGGGGGTGGGGGAGCAGTACTTC.

The gene calls are TRBV6-6 and TRBJ1-5; no firm D call. The germline CDR1 and CDR2 sequences are MNHNY and SVGAGI (reference sequence). Trimming left V 4 bases short and J 4 bases short, with 5 bases between. This CDR3 comprises 12 residues. CDR3 bases: TGTGCCAGCAGTTGGCCTAATCAGCCCCAGCATTTT. This codes for CASSWPNQPQHF.

In its sample, this clonotype was seen many times. This chain joins TRBV18 and TRBJ1-5; the D gene is possibly TRBD1 (5 bases). The V gene lost 5 bases and the J gene lost 5 bases, with 10 bases spanning the gap. The CDR3 runs to 13 residues. Germline CDR1 reads KGHSH; CDR2 reads LQKENI. In DNA form, the CDR3 reads TGTGCCAGCTCAGAACAGGAGGATCAGCCCCAGCATTTT. It yields the protein CASSEQEDQPQHF.

The V gene is TRBV28, the J gene TRBJ1-1; possible D gene TRBD1, 5 bases. CDR1 is MDHEN, CDR2 SYDVKM, per germline. This CDR3 contains 16 residues. V shed 3 bases and J shed 5 bases, with 19 bases lying between them. This chain's CDR3 is CASSFLPAGAGTEAFF. CDR3 DNA sequence: TGTGCCAGCAGTTTTTTGCCCGCTGGGGCTGGGACTGAAGCTTTCTTT.

This clonotype has more than one count but fewer than ten. The CDR3, as DNA: TGTGCCAGCAGCGCCGCGGTCAATCAGCCCCAGCATTTT. Encoded protein: CASSAAVNQPQHF. This rearrangement joins TRBV11-1 to TRBJ1-5; no firm D call. CDR3 size: 13 residues. Germline CDR1 reads SGHAT; CDR2 reads FQDESV (reference sequence). V dropped 5 bases and J dropped 3 bases, with 8 bases sitting between them.

The DNA for the CDR3 is TGTGCCAGCTCGGGGACAGGGTTAAAGGACATTCAGTACTTC. It encodes CASSGTGLKDIQYF. The V call is TRBV18, the J call TRBJ2-4; 9 nucleotides line up with TRBD1. The CDR3 contains 14 residues. V shed 6 bases, J shed 8 bases, and the junction held 8 bases outside the gene matches. Germline CDR1 KGHSH, CDR2 LQKENI.

This clonotype was found many times. The genes are TRBV5-1 and TRBJ1-2; no clear D. Germline CDR1 and CDR2: SGHRS and YFSETQ. This CDR3 has 18 amino acids. Trimming stripped 1 base from V and 0 bases from J, with 19 bases between. CDR3 nucleotides: TGCGCCAGCAGCTTGCAGGCCAAAGGACGGCCCGCTAACTATGGCTACACCTTC. Amino acid sequence: CASSLQAKGRPANYGYTF.

This clonotype was picked up many times. The CDR3 nucleotides read TGTGCCAGCAGCTTCCAATTTAGGAATTCACCCCTCCACTTT. As protein: CASSFQFRNSPLHF. V usage is TRBV7-9 and J usage is TRBJ1-6, with unresolved D. V was pared by 3 bases and J by 7 bases, with 10 bases between. CDR1 SEHNR and CDR2 FQNEAQ come from the germline V gene (reference sequence). The CDR3 is 14 amino acids.

This clonotype has ten or more counts. The chain has TRBV15 and TRBJ2-6; the D gene is possibly TRBD1 (5 bases). The CDR3 length is 15 residues. Looked up from germline, CDR1 is LNHNV and CDR2 is YYDKDF (reference sequence). V lost 3 bases to trimming and J lost 2 bases, with 8 bases between them. CDR3 coding DNA: TGTGCCACCAGCAGCGACAGTACTGGGGCCAACGTCCTGACTTTC. Translated: CATSSDSTGANVLTF.

Only a few counts were recorded for this clonotype. This chain links TRBV6-2 or TRBV6-3 with TRBJ2-4, with D perhaps matching TRBD2 (5 bases). The V gene lost 11 bases and the J gene lost 8 bases, with 10 bases spanning the gap. The CDR3 has 10 residues. Germline loops: CDR1 MNHEY, CDR2 SVGEGT. The CDR3 is CAAGRDIQYF. CDR3 sequence (DNA): TGTGCCGCGGGCCGGGACATTCAGTACTTC.

Ten or more counts support this clonotype. The chain has TRBV10-3 and TRBJ1-6; possible D gene TRBD1, 5 bases. Trimming removed 8 bases at V and 0 bases at J, with 8 bases between. CDR1 ENHRY and CDR2 SYGVKD come from the germline V gene. The CDR3 totals 14 residues. This chain's CDR3 is CAIGGASYNSPLHF. CDR3 coding DNA: TGTGCCATCGGAGGGGCCTCCTATAATTCACCCCTCCACTTT.

This clonotype appeared many times. This rearrangement joins TRBV20-1 to TRBJ2-1, with 7 positions matching TRBD1. J was trimmed by 9 bases and V by 6 bases; bases with no gene match: 5. The CDR3 is 11 residues long. CDR1 is DFQATT, CDR2 SNEGSKA, per germline (reference sequence). DNA of the CDR3: TGCAGTGCCCAGAGGGGGCTTGAGCAGTTCTTC. Encoded protein: CSAQRGLEQFF.